The 11 T cell receptor beta chains reported below all come from one sample, sequenced in a study of CD8 T cells in ankylosing spondylitis. TCRdb itself ran the 5' RACE reads through MiXCR, one entry per CDR3 protein. The sample has some 240,000 distinct CDR3 sequences, 8% to 9.5% seen once; the top ten hold about 6.5%. The sample was blood, either unsorted or a sorted T cell fraction (not recorded which). The receptors come from a male donor with ankylosing spondylitis or in good health (not recorded which).

This clonotype has at least ten counts. The CDR3 here is CATSETGGETGAFF. As DNA, the CDR3 is TGTGCCACCAGTGAAACTGGGGGAGAAACAGGCGCTTTCTTT. The gene calls are TRBV24-1 and TRBJ1-1; D possibly corresponds to TRBD1 (5 bases). Germline V gene lookup returns CDR1 KGHDR and CDR2 SFDVKD. The CDR3 is 14 amino acids. The V and J ends lost 4 bases and 11 bases respectively, with 19 bases between them.

In this sample, this clonotype turned up once. This clone may be a read error of a much larger clone one base away. The chain is built from TRBV5-1 and TRBJ1-1; no reliable D call. V was trimmed by 0 bases and J by 1 base, leaving 7 bases between them. The germline V gene encodes CDR1 SGHRS and CDR2 YFSETQ. This CDR3 region has 14 residues. This CDR3 reads CASSLEVGNTEAFF. CDR3 nucleotides: TGCGCCAGCAGCTTGGAAGTGGGGAACACTGAAGCTTTCTTT.

V and J are TRBV10-3 and TRBJ2-3; D unclear. The CDR3 length is 14 residues. Trimming took off 2 bases at V and 6 bases at J, with 12 bases between the two ends. CDR1 and CDR2 from the germline V gene are ENHRY and SYGVKD. Here the CDR3 DNA reads TGTGCCATCAGTGAGGTGGCCCTATTCGATACGCAGTATTTT. Amino acid sequence: CAISEVALFDTQYF.

The V and J genes are TRBV20-1 and TRBJ1-3; maybe TRBD1 (5 bases). The CDR3 is 13 amino acids. With 6 bases removed from V and 0 bases from J, the gap between germline ends came to 9 bases. Per germline, CDR1 DFQATT and CDR2 SNEGSKA (reference sequence). CDR3 sequence reads: CSALQASGNTIYF. CDR3 bases: TGCAGTGCCCTACAGGCCTCTGGAAACACCATATATTTT.

This clonotype appeared many times. The rearrangement joins TRBV24-1 to TRBJ2-7; D might be TRBD2 (7 bases). The germline CDR1 and CDR2 sequences are KGHDR and SFDVKD. V was trimmed by 5 bases and J by 13 bases, leaving 14 bases between them. This CDR3 has 11 residues. This CDR3 is CATSAGGQIYF. The CDR3 DNA is TGTGCCACCAGTGCGGGAGGACAGATTTACTTC.

This clonotype was picked up a small number of times. This chain connects TRBV24-1 to TRBJ2-7, with D hard to call. The germline V and J ends were trimmed by 7 bases and 1 base, with 16 bases remaining between them. Germline values: CDR1 KGHDR, CDR2 SFDVKD. The CDR3 runs 15 residues. The CDR3 DNA is TGTGCCACCAGGAAGGAACGGAGCCCTTCCTACGAGCAGTACTTC. Its protein is CATRKERSPSYEQYF.

Only a few counts were recorded for this clonotype. V usage is TRBV7-3 and J usage is TRBJ2-3; 8 bases agree with TRBD2. The V gene end was trimmed by 5 bases and the J gene end by 6 bases; junction bases not matched to a gene: 19. This CDR3 is 18 amino acids long. Germline V gives CDR1 SGHTA, CDR2 FQGTGA. The CDR3 loop is CASSPTEWGSGRLDTQYF. The DNA for the CDR3 is TGTGCCAGCAGCCCGACCGAGTGGGGCAGCGGGAGATTGGATACGCAGTATTTT.

In its sample, this clonotype was seen many times. The chain joins TRBV12-3 or TRBV12-4 to TRBJ2-5, with D unclear. This CDR3 spans 13 amino acids. V lost 2 bases, J lost 4 bases, and 8 bases lay in between. CDR3 DNA sequence: TGTGCCAGCAGTTTATGGGTGGGAGAGACCCAGTACTTC. Protein product: CASSLWVGETQYF.

The J gene is TRBJ2-1, the V gene TRBV20-1, with D maybe TRBD2 (5 bases). Trimming took off 2 bases at V and 7 bases at J, with 15 bases between the two ends. This CDR3 spans 14 amino acids. From germline, CDR1 is DFQATT and CDR2 SNEGSKA (reference sequence). The CDR3 is CSARHTSLANEQFF. Written as DNA, the CDR3 is TGCAGTGCTAGACATACCTCCCTAGCAAATGAGCAGTTCTTC.

This clonotype was recorded at least ten times. The CDR3 loop reads CSAPLAGVTDTQYF. CDR3 in DNA: TGCAGTGCACCACTAGCGGGGGTCACAGATACGCAGTATTTT. The chain recombines TRBV20-1 with TRBJ2-3; 11 bases match TRBD2. J gave up 2 bases and V 6 bases, and 4 bases lay outside the gene matches. Germline V gene lookup returns CDR1 DFQATT and CDR2 SNEGSKA (reference sequence). The CDR3 consists of 14 residues.

The gene calls are TRBV20-1 and TRBJ2-7; 8 nucleotides agree with TRBD2. The CDR3 is 15 amino acids. The junction had 12 bases not matched to a gene; V was cut back by 3 bases and J by 5 bases. In germline, CDR1 is DFQATT, CDR2 SNEGSKA (reference sequence). The CDR3 DNA reads as TGCAGTGCTAGGGCCAGCGGGAGTCGGAGCCACGAGCAGTACTTC. Amino acids: CSARASGSRSHEQYF.